These T cell receptor beta chains were read from a single sample in a study of human T cells and chemical hapten exposure. MiXCR, applied by TCRdb to the RACE reads, yields one record per CDR3 protein. The sample records 60,000 to 75,000 distinct CDR3 sequences, about 7% being singletons. The sample consisted of whole blood, taken in connection with sensitization to the hapten diphenylcyclopropenone (DPC). The source of these receptors is a woman aged 30 to 39 with alopecia areata. Some clones in this sample may be carry-over from other donors' samples. Both conserved end residues are part of each CDR3. The D gene is left open where the match is weak. Where a row states a size, it is once, few, many or the class of an expanded clone; other rows omit it.

V	D	size	J	CDR3	DNA
TRBV7-2	TRBD2	few	TRBJ2-5	CASSLVGTSGGARETQYF	TGTGCCAGCAGCTTAGTAGGGACTAGCGGGGGGGCCCGAGAGACCCAGTACTTC
TRBV5-8	-	-	TRBJ1-6	CTSSRDPSWDSPLHF	TGTACCAGCAGCCGAGACCCATCGTGGGATTCACCCCTCCACTTT
TRBV11-2	-	many	TRBJ2-4	CASSLGRKDIQYF	TGTGCCAGCAGCTTGGGCAGGAAGGACATTCAGTACTTC
TRBV28	-	many	TRBJ1-1	CASSSPGGGWEAFF	TGTGCCAGCAGTTCCCCCGGGGGGGGCTGGGAAGCTTTCTTT
TRBV30	-	-	TRBJ2-1	CAWSVCAVEQFF	TGTGCCTGGAGTGTGTGTGCGGTTGAGCAGTTCTTC
TRBV15	-	many	TRBJ2-3	CATSRVKGQRDTQYF	TGTGCCACCAGCAGAGTAAAGGGCCAGAGGGATACGCAGTATTTT
TRBV18	TRBD2	few	TRBJ2-7	CASSPGTSASYEQYF	TGTGCCAGCTCACCAGGGACTAGCGCCTCCTACGAGCAGTACTTC
TRBV5-4	-	-	TRBJ2-6	CASSTGSSGANVLTF	TGTGCCAGCAGCACAGGAAGCTCTGGGGCCAACGTCCTGACTTTC
TRBV20-1	-	many	TRBJ2-7	CSATKVGTEQYF	TGCAGTGCTACGAAGGTCGGCACCGAGCAGTACTTC
TRBV12-3/TRBV12-4	TRBD1	many	TRBJ2-2	CASSYYRGDTGELFF	TGTGCCAGCAGTTATTACAGGGGGGACACCGGGGAGCTGTTTTTT
TRBV29-1	-	many	TRBJ2-3	CSVDFESTDTQYF	TGCAGCGTTGACTTCGAAAGCACAGATACGCAGTATTTT
TRBV5-1	-	many	TRBJ2-3	CASSLDTSDTQYF	TGCGCCAGCAGCTTGGATACCTCAGATACGCAGTATTTT
TRBV6-4	TRBD1	many	TRBJ2-2	CASSAQGADTGELFF	TGTGCCAGCAGTGCACAGGGGGCGGACACCGGGGAGCTGTTTTTT
TRBV7-9	-	many	TRBJ2-2	CASSPRISTGELFF	TGTGCCAGCAGCCCCAGAATAAGCACCGGGGAGCTGTTTTTT
TRBV18	-	-	TRBJ2-3	CASSPPQGISTDTQYF	TGTGCCAGCTCACCACCTCAGGGAATTTCCACAGATACGCAGTATTTT
TRBV12-3/TRBV12-4	-	many	TRBJ1-1	CASSSTSSPEAFF	TGTGCCAGCAGTTCCACCAGCAGCCCAGAAGCTTTCTTT
TRBV6-1	-	few	TRBJ1-2	CASSTRLITYGYTF	TGTGCCAGCAGTACCCGGTTAATAACCTATGGCTACACCTTC
TRBV20-1	TRBD2	many	TRBJ2-7	CSAREFGLASVEGRYEQYF	TGCAGTGCTAGGGAATTCGGACTAGCCAGCGTAGAGGGTCGGTACGAGCAGTACTTC
TRBV19	-	few	TRBJ2-2	CASSIELGSFSNTGELFF	TGTGCCAGTAGTATAGAGTTGGGCAGCTTCTCGAACACCGGGGAGCTGTTTTTT
TRBV6-1	-	many	TRBJ1-2	CASSEGPNYGYTF	TGTGCCAGCAGTGAGGGGCCTAACTATGGCTACACCTTC
TRBV6-6	TRBD2	many	TRBJ2-7	CASWSSGDDSYEQYF	TGTGCCAGCTGGTCGAGCGGGGACGACTCCTACGAGCAGTACTTC
TRBV7-9	-	few	TRBJ2-3	CASSLGRASGDPDTQYF	TGTGCCAGCAGCTTAGGCCGGGCGTCGGGGGACCCAGATACGCAGTATTTT
TRBV5-1	-	many	TRBJ1-2	CASSEQTSNYGYTF	TGCGCCAGCAGCGAACAGACATCTAACTATGGCTACACCTTC
TRBV7-9	-	many	TRBJ1-1	CASRDSLGTEAFF	TGTGCCAGCAGGGATTCTCTAGGCACTGAAGCTTTCTTT
TRBV6-1	TRBD1	few	TRBJ2-7	CASSDTGGSYEQYF	TGTGCCAGCAGTGATACAGGGGGCTCCTACGAGCAGTACTTC
TRBV5-1	-	-	TRBJ2-7	CASSLGPTQGPHEQYF	TGCGCCAGCAGCTTGGGGCCGACTCAGGGCCCCCACGAGCAGTACTTC
TRBV6-1	-	many	TRBJ2-2	CASGGDPGNTGELFF	TGTGCCAGCGGCGGGGATCCAGGAAACACCGGGGAGCTGTTTTTT
TRBV7-9	-	many	TRBJ1-5	CASSRGDGGNQPQHF	TGTGCCAGCAGCCGGGGGGACGGCGGCAATCAGCCCCAGCATTTT
TRBV3-1	-	many	TRBJ1-5	CASSQVYSNQPQHF	TGTGCCAGCAGCCAGGTCTACTCCAATCAGCCCCAGCATTTT
TRBV27	-	many	TRBJ1-5	CASSLPGPNQPQHF	TGTGCCAGCAGTTTGCCAGGGCCCAATCAGCCCCAGCATTTT
TRBV5-1	-	many	TRBJ1-6	CASSPGQIASYNSPLHF	TGCGCCAGCAGCCCAGGACAGATCGCGTCCTATAATTCACCCCTCCACTTT
TRBV3-1	-	-	TRBJ1-6	CACSQEGISSYNSPLHF	TGTGCCTGCAGCCAAGAAGGGATTAGCTCCTATAATTCACCCCTCCACTTT
TRBV5-7	-	few	TRBJ1-1	CASSCEGSGTEAFF	TGTGCCAGCAGCTGTGAGGGGTCGGGCACTGAAGCTTTCTTT
TRBV29-1	-	many	TRBJ1-1	CSVEDKKRGMNTEAFF	TGCAGCGTTGAGGACAAGAAAAGGGGGATGAACACTGAAGCTTTCTTT
TRBV9	-	many	TRBJ1-6	CASSSRDGNSPLHF	TGTGCCAGCAGCTCCCGGGACGGGAATTCACCCCTCCACTTT
TRBV10-3	-	many	TRBJ2-5	CAISAKFEVQFAGANTYEQETQYF	TGTGCCATCAGTGCGAAATTTGAAGTCCAGTTTGCAGGGGCTAATACATACGAACAAGAGACCCAGTACTTC
TRBV6-5	-	many	TRBJ1-2	CASSYDGLTGAGGYTF	TGTGCCAGCAGTTACGACGGATTGACAGGAGCAGGCGGCTACACCTTC
TRBV12-3/TRBV12-4	-	many	TRBJ2-3	CASSPGTFTDTQYF	TGTGCCAGCAGCCCCGGGACTTTCACAGATACGCAGTATTTT
TRBV11-2	TRBD2	many	TRBJ2-1	CASRVGGGHNEQFF	TGTGCCAGCAGGGTCGGCGGGGGTCACAATGAGCAGTTCTTC
TRBV20-1	-	many	TRBJ1-6	CSASGGNSPLHF	TGCAGTGCTAGCGGGGGGAATTCACCCCTCCACTTT
TRBV29-1	TRBD1	-	TRBJ2-5	CSVGTQGAGETQYF	TGCAGCGTTGGGACACAGGGGGCAGGGGAGACCCAGTACTTC
TRBV14	TRBD1	many	TRBJ2-7	CASSHHRGVAYEQYF	TGTGCCAGCAGCCACCACAGGGGAGTCGCCTACGAGCAGTACTTC
TRBV15	-	many	TRBJ2-1	CATSRGGGLWNEQFF	TGTGCCACCAGCAGAGGGGGGGGCCTTTGGAATGAGCAGTTCTTC
TRBV6-1	-	-	TRBJ2-5	CASSGRVQETQYF	TGTGCCAGCAGTGGCAGGGTGCAAGAGACCCAGTACTTC
TRBV6-2/TRBV6-3	-	many	TRBJ1-5	CASSYPFEGNQPQHF	TGTGCCAGCAGTTACCCGTTCGAGGGCAATCAGCCCCAGCATTTT
TRBV18	-	-	TRBJ1-5	CASSPPGMGNQPQHF	TGTGCCAGCTCACCACCGGGGATGGGCAATCAGCCCCAGCATTTT
TRBV12-3/TRBV12-4	-	many	TRBJ1-3	CASSFGGGTGNTIYF	TGTGCCAGCAGTTTCGGGGGAGGCACTGGAAACACCATATATTTT
TRBV29-1	-	many	TRBJ2-7	CSVEWSGEEEQYF	TGCAGCGTTGAATGGAGCGGAGAGGAAGAGCAGTACTTC
TRBV20-1	-	many	TRBJ1-2	CSAKANYGYTF	TGCAGTGCGAAAGCTAACTATGGCTACACCTTC
TRBV10-2	-	many	TRBJ1-1	CASSLDTYTEAFF	TGCGCCAGCAGTTTGGACACCTACACTGAAGCTTTCTTT
TRBV6-1	-	-	TRBJ1-2	CASRLLPGLGPINYGYTF	TGTGCCAGCAGGCTGCTTCCGGGACTTGGGCCCATTAACTATGGCTACACCTTC
TRBV9	-	many	TRBJ1-6	CASTSGTKYNSPLHF	TGTGCCAGCACCTCCGGGACGAAGTATAATTCACCCCTCCACTTT
TRBV7-2	TRBD1	few	TRBJ1-1	CASSYRDRNTEAFF	TGTGCCAGCAGCTACCGGGACAGGAACACTGAAGCTTTCTTT